This paragraph covers one T cell receptor (beta chain) sequence. Its target is unknown. The data derive from a study of cytomegalovirus exposure and HLA in healthy donors. The germline gives CDR1 MDHEN, CDR2 SYDVKM. V shed 4 bases, J shed 5 bases, and the junction held 7 bases outside the gene matches. The CDR3 is made up of 16 amino acids. Study-wide points: Subsequent analysis showed first-cohort TCR clusters tending to co-occur in around 110 validation repertoires. Many donors shared some public TCRs, even though most TCR sequences were rare. Researchers counted 164 TCR beta chains as cytomegalovirus-associated.

Profiling relied on immunoSEQ multiplex PCR, and the TCRdb table lists in-frame clones only, not all of them. The sample carries a few hundred thousand clones, 65% to 85% recorded once. The clonotype originates from a woman aged 25 to 39 in good health and CMV-seropositive. Sequencing used PBMCs. This sequence joins TRBV28 and TRBJ1-4, with 10 bases matching TRBD1. This CDR3 is CASSSTDRGLNEKLFF. CDR3 in DNA: TGTGCCAGCAGTTCCACGGACAGGGGGTTAAATGAAAAACTGTTTTTT.